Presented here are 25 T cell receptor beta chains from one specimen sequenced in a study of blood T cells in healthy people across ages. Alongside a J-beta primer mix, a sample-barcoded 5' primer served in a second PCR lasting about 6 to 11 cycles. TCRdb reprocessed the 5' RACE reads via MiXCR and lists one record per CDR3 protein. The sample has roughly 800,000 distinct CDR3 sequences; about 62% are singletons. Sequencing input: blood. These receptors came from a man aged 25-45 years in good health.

CDR3 in amino acids: CASSLGPLLNTEAFF. CDR3 bases: TGTGCCAGCAGCTTGGGCCCACTATTGAACACTGAAGCTTTCTTT. V gene TRBV5-5 combines with J gene TRBJ1-1; D is unclear. The CDR3 totals 15 residues. Germline V gene data show CDR1 as SGHKS and CDR2 as YYEKEE (reference sequence). With 0 bases removed from V and 0 bases from J, the gap between germline ends came to 9 bases. The whole variable domain, remainder taken from reference TRBV5-5 and TRBJ1-1, is DAGVTQSPTHLIKTRGQQVTLRCSPISGHKSVSWYQQVLGQGPQFIFQYYEKEERGRGNFPDRFSARQFPNYSSELNVNALLLGDSALYLCASSLGPLLNTEAFFGQGTRLTVV.

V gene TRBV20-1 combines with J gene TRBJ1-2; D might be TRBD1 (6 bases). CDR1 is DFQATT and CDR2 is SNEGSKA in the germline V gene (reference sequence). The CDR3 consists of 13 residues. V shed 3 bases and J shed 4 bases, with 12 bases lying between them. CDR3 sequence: CSASAGTIYGYTF. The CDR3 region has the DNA TGCAGTGCTAGTGCCGGGACAATCTATGGCTACACCTTC.

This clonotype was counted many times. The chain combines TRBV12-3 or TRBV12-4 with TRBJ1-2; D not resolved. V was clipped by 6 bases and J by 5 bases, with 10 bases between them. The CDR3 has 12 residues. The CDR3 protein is CASSLGKYGYTF. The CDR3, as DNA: TGTGCCAGCAGCCTCGGCAAGTATGGCTACACCTTC.

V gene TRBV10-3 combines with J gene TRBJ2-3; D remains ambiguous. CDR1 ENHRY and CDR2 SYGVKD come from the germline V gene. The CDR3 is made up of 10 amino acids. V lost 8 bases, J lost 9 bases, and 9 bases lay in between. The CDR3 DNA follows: TGTGCCATCGAGAAGGGCACGCAGTATTTT. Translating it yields CAIEKGTQYF.

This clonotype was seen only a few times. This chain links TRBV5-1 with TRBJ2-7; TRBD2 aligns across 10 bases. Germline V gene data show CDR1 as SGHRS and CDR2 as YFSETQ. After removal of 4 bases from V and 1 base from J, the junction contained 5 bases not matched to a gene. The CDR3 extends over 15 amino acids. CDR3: CASSILAGDSYEQYF. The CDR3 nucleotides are TGCGCCAGCAGCATTCTAGCGGGGGATTCCTACGAGCAGTACTTC.

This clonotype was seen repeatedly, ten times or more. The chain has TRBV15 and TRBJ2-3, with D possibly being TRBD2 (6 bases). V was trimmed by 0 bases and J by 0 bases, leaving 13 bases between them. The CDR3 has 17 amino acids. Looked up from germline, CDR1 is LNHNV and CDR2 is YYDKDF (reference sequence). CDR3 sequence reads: CATSRDLLASSTDTQYF. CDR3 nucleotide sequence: TGTGCCACCAGCAGAGATCTACTAGCTAGTAGCACAGATACGCAGTATTTT.

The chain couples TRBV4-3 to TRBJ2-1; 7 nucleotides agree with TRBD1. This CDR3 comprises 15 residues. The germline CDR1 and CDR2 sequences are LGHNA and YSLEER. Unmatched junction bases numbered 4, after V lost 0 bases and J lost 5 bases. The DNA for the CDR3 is TGCGCCAGCAGCCAAGAAGGGACAGCCGACAATGAGCAGTTCTTC. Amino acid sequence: CASSQEGTADNEQFF.

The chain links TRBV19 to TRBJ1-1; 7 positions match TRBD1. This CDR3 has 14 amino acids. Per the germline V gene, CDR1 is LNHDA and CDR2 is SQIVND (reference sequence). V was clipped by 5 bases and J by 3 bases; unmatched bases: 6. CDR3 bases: TGTGCCAGTAGTCCCGACAGGGCGGACACTGAAGCTTTCTTT. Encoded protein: CASSPDRADTEAFF. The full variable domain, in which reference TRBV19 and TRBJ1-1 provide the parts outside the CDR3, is DGGITQSPKYLFRKEGQNVTLSCEQNLNHDAMYWYRQDPGQGLRLIYYSQIVNDFQKGDIAEGYSVSREKKESFPLTVTSAQKNPTAFYLCASSPDRADTEAFFGQGTRLTVV.

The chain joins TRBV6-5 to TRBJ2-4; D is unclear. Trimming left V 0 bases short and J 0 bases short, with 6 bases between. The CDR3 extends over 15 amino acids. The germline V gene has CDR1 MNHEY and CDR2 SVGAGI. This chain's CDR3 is CASSYSGVAKNIQYF. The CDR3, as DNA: TGTGCCAGCAGTTACTCTGGGGTAGCCAAAAACATTCAGTACTTC.

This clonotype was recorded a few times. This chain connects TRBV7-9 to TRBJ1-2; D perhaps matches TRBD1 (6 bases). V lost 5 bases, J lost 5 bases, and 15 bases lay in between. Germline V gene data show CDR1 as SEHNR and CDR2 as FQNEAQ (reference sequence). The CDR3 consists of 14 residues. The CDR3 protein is CASSPASRGYGYTF. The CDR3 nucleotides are TGTGCCAGCAGCCCGGCCTCCAGGGGTTATGGCTACACCTTC.

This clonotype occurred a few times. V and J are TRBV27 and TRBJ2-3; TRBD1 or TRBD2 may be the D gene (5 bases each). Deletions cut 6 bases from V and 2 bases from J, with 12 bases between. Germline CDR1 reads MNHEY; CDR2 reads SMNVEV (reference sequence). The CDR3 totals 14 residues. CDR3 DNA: TGTGCCAGCAGCCGTCGGGACCCCACAGATACGCAGTATTTT. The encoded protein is CASSRRDPTDTQYF.

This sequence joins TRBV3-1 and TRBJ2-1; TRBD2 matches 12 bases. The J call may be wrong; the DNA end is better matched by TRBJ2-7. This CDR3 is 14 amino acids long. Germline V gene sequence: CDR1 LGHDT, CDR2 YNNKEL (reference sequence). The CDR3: CASSQGLAGVEQYF. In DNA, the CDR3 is TGTGCCAGCAGCCAAGGACTAGCGGGAGTCGAGCAGTACTTC.

The CDR3 region is CASSQDIAGAYEQYF. The CDR3 nucleotides are TGTGCCAGCAGCCAAGATATAGCGGGGGCCTACGAGCAGTACTTC. The chain links TRBV4-2 to TRBJ2-7; 9 bases fit TRBD2. The V gene's germline CDR1 is LGHNA and CDR2 YNFKEQ. The V gene end was trimmed by 0 bases and the J gene end by 2 bases; junction bases not matched to a gene: 2. This CDR3 has 15 amino acids.

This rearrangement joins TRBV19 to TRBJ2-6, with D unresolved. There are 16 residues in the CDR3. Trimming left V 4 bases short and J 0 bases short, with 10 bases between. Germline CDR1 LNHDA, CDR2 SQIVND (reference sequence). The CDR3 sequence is CASSTARSSGANVLTF. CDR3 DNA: TGTGCCAGTAGTACCGCCCGGAGCTCTGGGGCCAACGTCCTGACTTTC.

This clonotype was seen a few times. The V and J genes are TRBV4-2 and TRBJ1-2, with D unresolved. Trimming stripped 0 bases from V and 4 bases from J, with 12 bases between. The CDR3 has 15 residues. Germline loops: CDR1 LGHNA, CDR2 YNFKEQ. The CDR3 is CASSQDRRATYGYTF. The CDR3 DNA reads TGTGCCAGCAGCCAAGATAGGCGGGCAACCTATGGCTACACCTTC.

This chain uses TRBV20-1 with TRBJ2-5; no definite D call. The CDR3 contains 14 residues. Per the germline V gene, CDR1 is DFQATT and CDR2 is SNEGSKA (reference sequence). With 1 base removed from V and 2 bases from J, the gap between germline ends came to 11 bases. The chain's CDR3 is CSARGPTKQETQYF. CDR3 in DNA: TGCAGTGCTAGAGGCCCCACTAAGCAAGAGACCCAGTACTTC.

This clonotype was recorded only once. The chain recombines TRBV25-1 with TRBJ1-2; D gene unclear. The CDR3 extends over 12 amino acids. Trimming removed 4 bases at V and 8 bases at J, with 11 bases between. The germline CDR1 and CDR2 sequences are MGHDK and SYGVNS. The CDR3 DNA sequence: TGTGCCAGCAGTGTAGTATGGAGCGGCTACACCTTC. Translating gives CASSVVWSGYTF.

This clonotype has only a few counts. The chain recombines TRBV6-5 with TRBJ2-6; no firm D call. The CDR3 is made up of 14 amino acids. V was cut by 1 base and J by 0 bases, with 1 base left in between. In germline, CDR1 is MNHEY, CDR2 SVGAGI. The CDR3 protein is CASSYFSGANVLTF. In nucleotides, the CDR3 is TGTGCCAGCAGTTACTTCTCTGGGGCCAACGTCCTGACTTTC.

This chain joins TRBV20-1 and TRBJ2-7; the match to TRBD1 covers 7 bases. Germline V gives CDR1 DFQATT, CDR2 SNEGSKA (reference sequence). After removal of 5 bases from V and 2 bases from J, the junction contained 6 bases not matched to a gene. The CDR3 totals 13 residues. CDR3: CSASGQETYEQYF. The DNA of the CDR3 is TGCAGTGCTTCAGGACAGGAAACCTACGAGCAGTACTTC.

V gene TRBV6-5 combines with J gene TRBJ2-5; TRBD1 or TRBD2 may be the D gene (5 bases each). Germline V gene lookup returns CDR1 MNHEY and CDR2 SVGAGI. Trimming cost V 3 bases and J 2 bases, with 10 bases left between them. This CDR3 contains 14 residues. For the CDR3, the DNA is TGTGCCAGCAGTTATACGGGGCTACAAGAGACCCAGTACTTC. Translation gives CASSYTGLQETQYF.

The CDR3 sequence is CASSLNPGEEETQYF. The CDR3, as DNA: TGTGCCAGCAGTTTGAATCCCGGGGAGGAAGAGACCCAGTACTTC. V gene TRBV6-6 combines with J gene TRBJ2-5; perhaps TRBD2 as D (6 bases). V lost 4 bases, J lost 3 bases, and 15 bases lay in between. Germline loops: CDR1 MNHNY, CDR2 SVGAGI (reference sequence). The CDR3 is 15 residues long.

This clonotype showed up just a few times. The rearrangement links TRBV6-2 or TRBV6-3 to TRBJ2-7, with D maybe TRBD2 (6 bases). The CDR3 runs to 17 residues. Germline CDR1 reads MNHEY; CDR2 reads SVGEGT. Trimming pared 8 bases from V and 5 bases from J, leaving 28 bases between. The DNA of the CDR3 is TGTGCCAGCCGGGAGAGAAGTGAGAGTCGTGTCAGCGACGAGCAGTACTTC. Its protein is CASRERSESRVSDEQYF.

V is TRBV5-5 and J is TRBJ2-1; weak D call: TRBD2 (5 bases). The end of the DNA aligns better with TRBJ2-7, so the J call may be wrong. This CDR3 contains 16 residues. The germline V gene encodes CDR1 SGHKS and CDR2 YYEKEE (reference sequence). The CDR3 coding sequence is TGTGCCAGCAGCTTCATTCGTGGACTCTCCTACAATGAGCAGTACTTC. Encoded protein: CASSFIRGLSYNEQYF.

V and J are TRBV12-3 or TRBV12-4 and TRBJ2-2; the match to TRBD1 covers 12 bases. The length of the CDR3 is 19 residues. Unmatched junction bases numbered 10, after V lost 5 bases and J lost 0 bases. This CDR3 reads CASSSRGTGGVSNTGELFF. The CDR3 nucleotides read TGTGCCAGCAGTAGCCGAGGGACAGGGGGCGTTTCGAACACCGGGGAGCTGTTTTTT.

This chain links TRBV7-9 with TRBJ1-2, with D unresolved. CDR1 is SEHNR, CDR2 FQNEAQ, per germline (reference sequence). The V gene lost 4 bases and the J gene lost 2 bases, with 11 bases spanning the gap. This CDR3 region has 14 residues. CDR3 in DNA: TGTGCCAGCAGCTCCCCAGGAGGAAACTATGGCTACACCTTC. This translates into CASSSPGGNYGYTF.